The rows below give T cell receptor beta chains drawn from one sample of a study of blood T cell repertoires in COVID-19. Method: immunoSEQ multiplex PCR; TCRdb's copy keeps in-frame clones and lacks some. The table lists approximately 120,000 clones, 80% to 85% of them singletons. The source material was peripheral blood. Receptors originate from a woman between 50 and 59 years old with acute or convalescent COVID-19. CDR3s include the opening cysteine and the closing phenylalanine or tryptophan. The order of the fields is CDR3 DNA, CDR3 protein, clone size, D gene, J gene, V gene. The D gene is left open where the match is weak. Clone size is given for some rows only: seen once, a few or many times, or a class if the clone is expanded.

DNA: TGTGCCAGCAGTTTTTCTGATAGGGGGGGCTTAGCTTTCTTT
CDR3: CASSFSDRGGLAFF
size: .
D: .
J: TRBJ1-1
V: TRBV28

DNA: TGTGCCAGCAGCCTTCTAGCGGGAGCGTATGAGCAGTACTTC
CDR3: CASSLLAGAYEQYF
size: .
D: TRBD2
J: TRBJ2-7
V: TRBV27

DNA: TGTGCCAGCAGTTTAGAGGGCCTCAATCAGCCCCAGCATTTT
CDR3: CASSLEGLNQPQHF
size: .
D: .
J: TRBJ1-5
V: TRBV27

DNA: TGTGCCAGCAGCTTTTCGGGATCTGAAAAACTGTTTTTT
CDR3: CASSFSGSEKLFF
size: .
D: .
J: TRBJ1-4
V: TRBV7-2

DNA: TGTGCCAGCAGGGCCCCGGGGACAACTAATGAAAAACTGTTTTTT
CDR3: CASRAPGTTNEKLFF
size: few
D: .
J: TRBJ1-4
V: TRBV25-1

DNA: TGTGCCAGCAGCTTAGCGCCCGGGGGCGGGGGTGAAGCTTTCTTT
CDR3: CASSLAPGGGGEAFF
size: .
D: .
J: TRBJ1-1
V: TRBV7-6

DNA: TGTGCCAGCAGCTCAACTACAGGGGGGGCTGAAGCTTTCTTT
CDR3: CASSSTTGGAEAFF
size: few
D: TRBD1
J: TRBJ1-1
V: TRBV7-2

DNA: TGTGCCAGCAGCCGTGACAGGGCAAATTCACCCCTCCACTTT
CDR3: CASSRDRANSPLHF
size: .
D: TRBD1
J: TRBJ1-6
V: TRBV2

DNA: TGTGCCAGTAGTCTTCATAGCACCCGGGTCTCGACTGAAGCTTTCTTT
CDR3: CASSLHSTRVSTEAFF
size: few
D: .
J: TRBJ1-1
V: TRBV19

DNA: TGTGCCAGCAGCCCCCGGGACAGGACACCCTACGAGCAGTACTTC
CDR3: CASSPRDRTPYEQYF
size: .
D: TRBD1
J: TRBJ2-7
V: TRBV3-1/TRBV3-2

DNA: TGTGCCAGCAGTTACTCGATGGCGGGGCGGGGTTATGGCTACACCTTC
CDR3: CASSYSMAGRGYGYTF
size: .
D: .
J: TRBJ1-2
V: TRBV6-5

DNA: TGTGCCAGCAGTGATACAGGGGGAAACTATGGCTACACCTTC
CDR3: CASSDTGGNYGYTF
size: .
D: TRBD1
J: TRBJ1-2
V: TRBV2

DNA: TGTGCCAGCAGCCAAGAACGCTCCTCTCTACAAGAGACCCAGTACTTC
CDR3: CASSQERSSLQETQYF
size: .
D: .
J: TRBJ2-5
V: TRBV3-1/TRBV3-2

DNA: TGTGCCACCAGCAGAGATTCGGGTTGGTGGGTGAACACTGAAGCTTTCTTT
CDR3: CATSRDSGWWVNTEAFF
size: .
D: .
J: TRBJ1-1
V: TRBV15